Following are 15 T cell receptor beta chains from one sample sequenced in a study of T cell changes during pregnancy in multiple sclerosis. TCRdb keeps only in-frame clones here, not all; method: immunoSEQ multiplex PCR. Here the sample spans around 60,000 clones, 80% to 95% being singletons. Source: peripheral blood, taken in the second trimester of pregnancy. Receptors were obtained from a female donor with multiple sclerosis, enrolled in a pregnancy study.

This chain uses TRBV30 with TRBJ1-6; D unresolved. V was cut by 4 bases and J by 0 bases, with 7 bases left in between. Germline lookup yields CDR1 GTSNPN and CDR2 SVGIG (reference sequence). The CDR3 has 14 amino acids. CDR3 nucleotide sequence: TGTGCCTGGATGCGCGGCTCCTATAATTCACCCCTCCACTTT. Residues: CAWMRGSYNSPLHF.

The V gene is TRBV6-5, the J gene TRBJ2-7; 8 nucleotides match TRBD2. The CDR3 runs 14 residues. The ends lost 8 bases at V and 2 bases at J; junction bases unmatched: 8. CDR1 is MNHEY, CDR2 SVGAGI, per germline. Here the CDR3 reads CASRGLAITYEQYF. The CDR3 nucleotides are TGTGCCAGCCGCGGACTAGCCATTACCTACGAGCAGTACTTC.

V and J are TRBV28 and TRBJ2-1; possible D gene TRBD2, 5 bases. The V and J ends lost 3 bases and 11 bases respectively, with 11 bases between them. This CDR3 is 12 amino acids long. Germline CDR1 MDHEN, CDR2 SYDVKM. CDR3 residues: CASSFWRAKQFF. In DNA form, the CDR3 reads TGTGCCAGCAGTTTTTGGCGGGCCAAGCAGTTCTTC. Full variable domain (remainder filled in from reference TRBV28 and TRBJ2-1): DVKVTQSSRYLVKRTGEKVFLECVQDMDHENMFWYRQDPGLGLRLIYFSYDVKMKEKGDIPEGYSVSREKKERFSLILESASTNQTSMYLCASSFWRAKQFFGPGTRLTVL.

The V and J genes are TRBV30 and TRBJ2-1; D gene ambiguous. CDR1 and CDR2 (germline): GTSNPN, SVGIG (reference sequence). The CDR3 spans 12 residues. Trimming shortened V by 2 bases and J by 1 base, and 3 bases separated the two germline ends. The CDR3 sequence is CAWSPSYNEQFF. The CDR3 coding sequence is TGTGCCTGGAGTCCGTCCTACAATGAGCAGTTCTTC.

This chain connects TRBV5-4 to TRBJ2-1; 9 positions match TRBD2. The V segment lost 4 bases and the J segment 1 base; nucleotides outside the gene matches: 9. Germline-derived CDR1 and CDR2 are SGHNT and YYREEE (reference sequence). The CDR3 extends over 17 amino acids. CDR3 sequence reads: CASSPVVAGDSYNEQFF. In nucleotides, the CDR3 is TGTGCCAGCAGCCCCGTAGTAGCGGGAGATTCCTACAATGAGCAGTTCTTC. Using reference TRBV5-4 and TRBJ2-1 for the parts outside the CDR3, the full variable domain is ETGVTQSPTHLIKTRGQQVTLRCSSQSGHNTVSWYQQALGQGPQFIFQYYREEENGRGNFPPRFSGLQFPNYSSELNVNALELDDSALYLCASSPVVAGDSYNEQFFGPGTRLTVL.

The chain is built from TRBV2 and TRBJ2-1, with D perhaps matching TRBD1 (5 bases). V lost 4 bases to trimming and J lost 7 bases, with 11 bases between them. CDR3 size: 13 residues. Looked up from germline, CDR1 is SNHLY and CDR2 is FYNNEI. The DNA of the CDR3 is TGTGCCAGCAGTGCCCAGGGTTTAAATGAGCAGTTCTTC. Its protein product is CASSAQGLNEQFF.

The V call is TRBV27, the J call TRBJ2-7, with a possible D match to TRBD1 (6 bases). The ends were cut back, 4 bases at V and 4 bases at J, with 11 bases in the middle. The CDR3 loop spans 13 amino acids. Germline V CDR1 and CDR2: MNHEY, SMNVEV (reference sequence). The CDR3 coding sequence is TGTGCCAGCAGTTGGGACACCGGGTACGAGCAGTACTTC. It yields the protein CASSWDTGYEQYF.

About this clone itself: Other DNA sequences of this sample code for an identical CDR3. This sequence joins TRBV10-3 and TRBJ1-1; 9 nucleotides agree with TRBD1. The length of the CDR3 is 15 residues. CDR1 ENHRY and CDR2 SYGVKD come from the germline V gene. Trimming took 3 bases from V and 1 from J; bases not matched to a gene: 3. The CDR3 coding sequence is TGTGCCATCAGTGAAAAACAGGGGGCGAACACTGAAGCTTTCTTT. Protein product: CAISEKQGANTEAFF.

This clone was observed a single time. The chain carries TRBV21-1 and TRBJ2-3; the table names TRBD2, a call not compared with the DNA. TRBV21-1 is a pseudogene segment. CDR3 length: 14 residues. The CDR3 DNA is TGTGCCAGCACCGGAGTCCTGGTGGCAGATACGCAGTATTTT. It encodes CASTGVLVADTQYF.

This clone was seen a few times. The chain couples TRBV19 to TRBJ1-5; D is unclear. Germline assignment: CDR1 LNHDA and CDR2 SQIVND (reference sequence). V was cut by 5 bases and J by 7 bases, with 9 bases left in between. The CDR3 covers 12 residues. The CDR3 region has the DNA TGTGCCAGTAGTGCAAACATCCAGCCCCAGCATTTT. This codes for CASSANIQPQHF.

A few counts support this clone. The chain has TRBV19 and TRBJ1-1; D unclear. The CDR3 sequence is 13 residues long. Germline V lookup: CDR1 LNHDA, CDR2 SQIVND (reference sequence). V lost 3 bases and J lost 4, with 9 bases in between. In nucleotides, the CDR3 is TGTGCCAGTAGTATCGAGGCACTCACTGAAGCTTTCTTT. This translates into CASSIEALTEAFF.

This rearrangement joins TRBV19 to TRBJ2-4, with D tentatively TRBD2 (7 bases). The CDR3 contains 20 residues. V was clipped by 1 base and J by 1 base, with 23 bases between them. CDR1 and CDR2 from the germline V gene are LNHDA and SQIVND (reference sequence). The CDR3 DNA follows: TGTGCCAGTAGTATAGGGGGGCGCGGGGGCCAGGGGTTTGCCAAAAACATTCAGTACTTC. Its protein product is CASSIGGRGGQGFAKNIQYF.

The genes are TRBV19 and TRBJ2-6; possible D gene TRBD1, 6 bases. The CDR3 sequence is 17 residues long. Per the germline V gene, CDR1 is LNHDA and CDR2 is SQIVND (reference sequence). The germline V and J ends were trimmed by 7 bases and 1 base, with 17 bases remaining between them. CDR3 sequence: CASTLTQGSSGANVLTF. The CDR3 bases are TGTGCCAGTACCCTCACCCAGGGGTCGTCTGGGGCCAACGTCCTGACTTTC.

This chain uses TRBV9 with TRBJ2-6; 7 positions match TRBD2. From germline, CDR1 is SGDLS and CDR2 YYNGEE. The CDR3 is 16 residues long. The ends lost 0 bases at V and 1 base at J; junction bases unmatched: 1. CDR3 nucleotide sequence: TGTGCCAGCAGCGTAGGGGGGGGGTCTGGGGCCAACGTCCTGACTTTC. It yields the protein CASSVGGGSGANVLTF.

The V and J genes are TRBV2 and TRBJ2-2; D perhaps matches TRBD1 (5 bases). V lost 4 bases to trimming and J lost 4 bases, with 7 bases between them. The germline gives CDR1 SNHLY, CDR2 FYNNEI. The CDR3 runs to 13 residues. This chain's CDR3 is CASSGTSTGELFF. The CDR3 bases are TGTGCCAGCAGTGGGACATCCACCGGGGAGCTGTTTTTT.